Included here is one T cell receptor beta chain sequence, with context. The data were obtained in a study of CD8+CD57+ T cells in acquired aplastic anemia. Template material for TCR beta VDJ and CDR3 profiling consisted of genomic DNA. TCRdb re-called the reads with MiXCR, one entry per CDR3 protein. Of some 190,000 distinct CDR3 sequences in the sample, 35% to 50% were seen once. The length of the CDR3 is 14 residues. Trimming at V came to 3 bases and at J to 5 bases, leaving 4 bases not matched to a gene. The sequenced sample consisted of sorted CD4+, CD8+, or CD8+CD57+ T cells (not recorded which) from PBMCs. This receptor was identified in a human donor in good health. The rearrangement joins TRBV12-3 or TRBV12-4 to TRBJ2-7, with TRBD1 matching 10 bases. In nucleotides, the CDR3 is TGTGCCAGCAGTTTCGGGACAGGGGTAGACGAGCAGTACTTC. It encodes CASSFGTGVDEQYF.